The clone carrying this T cell receptor beta chain came up a few times. These data are taken from a study of blood T cell repertoires in COVID-19. The wider study: Specimens from acute and convalescent COVID-19 originated in the United States, Italy and Spain.

V was pared by 6 bases and J by 9 bases, with 8 bases of the junction left unmatched. Germline V lookup: CDR1 KGHDR, CDR2 SFDVKD. The CDR3 runs 13 residues. Clones were read by immunoSEQ multiplex PCR, and TCRdb kept only the in-frame ones, dropping some. The table has some 270,000 clones, about 87% seen once. Sample: PBMCs or T cells enriched from blood (not recorded which). The chain couples TRBV24-1 to TRBJ2-5; 8 nucleotides line up with TRBD1. The receptor's source is a woman aged 25-40 years with acute COVID-19. In DNA form, the CDR3 reads TGTGCCACCAGTCAGACAGGGGACGGGGCCCAGTACTTC. It encodes CATSQTGDGAQYF.